These 23 T cell receptor beta chains were all obtained from the same sample, sequenced in a study of shared clonotypes between healthy human individuals. Repertoires were generated with immunoSEQ multiplex PCR, while TCRdb's copy carries only in-frame clones and drops some. In the table there are about 2.4 million clones, roughly nine tenths of which are singletons. Sequenced material: naive CD4+ T cells sorted from blood. Subset here: CD45RA+ positively selected. These TCRs come from a man aged 18 to 30 in good health.

V and J are TRBV28 and TRBJ2-3; D gene uncertain. V shed 6 bases and J shed 6 bases, with 13 bases lying between them. CDR1 and CDR2 (germline): MDHEN, SYDVKM. This CDR3 has 13 amino acids. CDR3 sequence: CASRSPGADTQYF. CDR3 DNA: TGTGCCAGCAGGTCCCCGGGTGCGGATACGCAGTATTTT.

The chain links TRBV9 to TRBJ2-2, with unresolved D. The V and J ends lost 5 bases and 4 bases respectively, with 12 bases between them. Looked up from germline, CDR1 is SGDLS and CDR2 is YYNGEE. This CDR3 spans 14 amino acids. The CDR3 protein is CASSINVGTGELFF. CDR3 nucleotide sequence: TGTGCCAGCAGTATCAACGTGGGCACCGGGGAGCTGTTTTTT.

The gene calls are TRBV6-1 and TRBJ1-5; 9 nucleotides line up with TRBD1. The CDR3 is made up of 17 amino acids. V was pared by 4 bases and J by 3 bases, with 10 bases of the junction left unmatched. In germline, CDR1 is MNHNS, CDR2 SASEGT. The chain's CDR3 is CASSASPGQGLNQPQHF. CDR3 nucleotide sequence: TGTGCCAGCAGTGCAAGCCCAGGACAGGGGCTCAATCAGCCCCAGCATTTT.

The rearrangement joins TRBV10-3 to TRBJ1-5; D unresolved. Trimming cost V 4 bases and J 7 bases, with 11 bases left between them. Germline V CDR1 and CDR2: ENHRY, SYGVKD. The CDR3 is 13 residues long. The CDR3 DNA follows: TGTGCCATCAGTGGTACAGAGGGCCAGCCCCAGCATTTT. This translates into CAISGTEGQPQHF.

The CDR3 here is CASNLGPRGEPQHF. In DNA, the CDR3 is TGTGCCAGTAATCTCGGCCCAAGAGGGGAGCCCCAGCATTTT. The rearrangement uses TRBV19 and TRBJ1-5; tentatively, D is TRBD1 (5 bases). The CDR3 loop spans 14 amino acids. Germline V gene sequence: CDR1 LNHDA, CDR2 SQIVND (reference sequence). The germline V and J ends were trimmed by 7 bases and 8 bases, with 18 bases remaining between them.

The V call is TRBV11-2, the J call TRBJ2-7; D not certain. Germline CDR1 SGHAT, CDR2 FQNNGV. The CDR3 has 13 amino acids. The V gene lost 1 base and the J gene lost 6 bases, with 10 bases spanning the gap. The CDR3 sequence is CASSLGSGSEQYF. CDR3 sequence (DNA): TGTGCCAGCAGCTTAGGATCTGGCAGCGAGCAGTACTTC.

This clone was detected only a few times. The identical CDR3 is also encoded by other nucleotide sequences in the sample. The genes are TRBV18 and TRBJ1-1; no reliable D call. The CDR3 contains 13 residues. In germline, CDR1 is KGHSH, CDR2 LQKENI. V was shortened by 3 bases and J by 4 bases, with 9 bases between the two germline ends. This chain's CDR3 is CASSPGERTEAFF. CDR3 nucleotide sequence: TGTGCCAGCTCACCGGGCGAGCGCACTGAAGCTTTCTTT.

The V and J genes are TRBV6-1 and TRBJ1-4; D gene ambiguous. This CDR3 contains 14 residues. V lost 5 bases to trimming and J lost 0 bases, with 7 bases between them. CDR1 MNHNS and CDR2 SASEGT come from the germline V gene. CDR3 DNA: TGTGCCAGCAGTCCCCTGGCAACTAATGAAAAACTGTTTTTT. As protein: CASSPLATNEKLFF.

Comment on this clone: This same CDR3 is encoded by further DNA sequences in the sample. The rearrangement links TRBV11-2 to TRBJ1-2; tentatively, D is TRBD1 (5 bases). This CDR3 spans 13 amino acids. Germline V gene sequence: CDR1 SGHAT, CDR2 FQNNGV. Trimming pared 1 base from V and 2 bases from J, leaving 5 bases between. The CDR3: CASSLGGNYGYTF. The CDR3, as DNA: TGTGCCAGCAGCTTAGGGGGGAACTATGGCTACACCTTC. Combining the CDR3 with reference TRBV11-2 and TRBJ1-2 gives the whole variable domain EAGVAQSPRYKIIEKRQSVAFWCNPISGHATLYWYQQILGQGPKLLIQFQNNGVVDDSQLPKDRFSAERLKGVDSTLKIQPAKLEDSAVYLCASSLGGNYGYTFGSGTRLTVV.

V and J are TRBV25-1 and TRBJ2-7, with TRBD1 as a possible D gene (5 bases). The germline gives CDR1 MGHDK, CDR2 SYGVNS. The CDR3 runs to 14 residues. Between the trimmed V and J ends, which lost 2 bases and 5 bases, there was a span of 13 bases. The CDR3 spells CASSEPGQGHEQYF. The CDR3 DNA reads as TGTGCCAGCAGTGAACCTGGCCAGGGCCACGAGCAGTACTTC.

The J gene is TRBJ2-7, the V gene TRBV27; TRBD2 is a possible D gene (5 bases). V was shortened by 2 bases and J by 3 bases, with 8 bases between the two germline ends. Germline-derived CDR1 and CDR2 are MNHEY and SMNVEV (reference sequence). This CDR3 has 13 amino acids. The CDR3 nucleotides read TGTGCCAGCAGTTTAGTCGAGGGCTACGAGCAGTACTTC. This gives the protein CASSLVEGYEQYF.

This clone was seen only once. The chain carries TRBV29-1 and TRBJ2-5, with 12 bases matching TRBD2. The CDR3 is made up of 15 amino acids. Losses at the gene ends were 7 bases for V and 4 bases for J; bases not matched to a gene: 10. CDR1 and CDR2 from the germline V gene are SQVTM and ANQGSEA. The CDR3 DNA follows: TGCAGCGCTAGGACTAGCGGGGTAGGTCGAGAGACCCAGTACTTC. This sequence encodes CSARTSGVGRETQYF.

The chain uses TRBV30 and TRBJ1-5, with D possibly being TRBD1 (5 bases). The CDR3 runs 16 residues. Per germline, CDR1 GTSNPN and CDR2 SVGIG (reference sequence). V shed 0 bases and J shed 5 bases, with 17 bases lying between them. The CDR3 region has the DNA TGTGCCTGGAGTGTCGGGGCCACACTTCGGGATCAGCCCCAGCATTTT. Translated, it gives CAWSVGATLRDQPQHF.

The chain has TRBV9 and TRBJ2-3; 8 bases are shared with TRBD2. V trimming: 3 bases; J trimming: 3 bases; junction bases outside the gene matches: 6. The CDR3 sequence is 15 residues long. Looked up from germline, CDR1 is SGDLS and CDR2 is YYNGEE. The CDR3: CASSARGAETDTQYF. In DNA, the CDR3 is TGTGCCAGCAGCGCGCGGGGGGCCGAGACAGATACGCAGTATTTT.

The chain combines TRBV30 with TRBJ2-5, with TRBD1 matching 10 bases. CDR1 GTSNPN and CDR2 SVGIG come from the germline V gene (reference sequence). Germline trimming cut 3 bases from V and 2 bases from J; bases unmatched to any gene: 9. This CDR3 is built from 16 residues. The CDR3 DNA sequence: TGTGCCTGGAGAACCTTTCGGGACAGGGGACAAGAGACCCAGTACTTC. Translation gives CAWRTFRDRGQETQYF.

This sequence joins TRBV5-8 and TRBJ2-7; a possible D gene is TRBD2 (6 bases). The germline CDR1 and CDR2 sequences are SGHTS and YDEGEE. This CDR3 region has 14 residues. V was trimmed by 2 bases and J by 4 bases, leaving 13 bases between them. The CDR3 protein is CASSFTFAGYEQYF. For the CDR3, the DNA is TGTGCCAGCAGCTTTACGTTTGCGGGATACGAGCAGTACTTC.

The rearrangement uses TRBV6-5 and TRBJ1-5; 8 nucleotides line up with TRBD1. Trimming removed 7 bases from V and 6 bases from J; junction bases left unmatched: 11. There are 15 residues in the CDR3. Germline CDR1 and CDR2: MNHEY and SVGAGI. The CDR3 loop is CASKSLQGVRQPQHF. As DNA, the CDR3 is TGTGCCAGCAAGAGTTTACAGGGGGTTCGTCAGCCCCAGCATTTT.

This chain links TRBV4-2 with TRBJ2-5; 15 nucleotides align to TRBD2. The germline CDR1 and CDR2 sequences are LGHNA and YNFKEQ. Trimming cost V 4 bases and J 5 bases; bases outside gene matches: 8. The CDR3 is 17 residues long. The CDR3: CASSLGTSGGLGETQYF. The CDR3 nucleotides read TGTGCCAGCAGCCTGGGGACTAGCGGGGGGCTAGGGGAGACCCAGTACTTC.

This clone was picked up a small number of times. The chain is built from TRBV6-1 and TRBJ1-5; possible D gene TRBD1, 5 bases. Trimming cost V 2 bases and J 2 bases, with 13 bases left between them. The germline V gene has CDR1 MNHNS and CDR2 SASEGT. This CDR3 comprises 16 residues. Here the CDR3 DNA reads TGTGCCAGCAGTGAATTAGGAGGGGTCGGCAATCAGCCCCAGCATTTT. Translating gives CASSELGGVGNQPQHF.

DNA of the CDR3: TGTGCCAGCAGTTACGAGGCCGGGAACATTCAGTACTTC. Protein sequence: CASSYEAGNIQYF. V is TRBV6-6 and J is TRBJ2-4; D is unresolved. This CDR3 has 13 residues. The germline CDR1 and CDR2 sequences are MNHNY and SVGAGI (reference sequence). V was clipped by 2 bases and J by 7 bases, with 9 bases between them.

This chain uses TRBV9 with TRBJ1-6; D is unresolved. This CDR3 region has 15 residues. Per germline, CDR1 SGDLS and CDR2 YYNGEE. Deletions cut 3 bases from V and 7 bases from J, with 14 bases between. CDR3 sequence reads: CASSAPDGGNSPLHF. For the CDR3, the DNA is TGTGCCAGCAGCGCCCCGGACGGAGGAAATTCACCCCTCCACTTT.

The chain employs TRBV29-1 and TRBJ1-1; 7 bases are a match to TRBD1. CDR1 and CDR2 from the germline V gene are SQVTM and ANQGSEA. V shed 7 bases and J 5 bases; nucleotides not matched to a gene: 10. The CDR3 is 13 residues long. The CDR3: CSAARGVGTEAFF. CDR3 nucleotide sequence: TGCAGCGCTGCCAGGGGGGTAGGTACTGAAGCTTTCTTT. The full variable domain, rest sourced from reference TRBV29-1 and TRBJ1-1, is SAVISQKPSRDICQRGTSLTIQCQVDSQVTMMFWYRQQPGQSLTLIATANQGSEATYESGFVIDKFPISRPNLTFSTLTVSNMSPEDSSIYLCSAARGVGTEAFFGQGTRLTVV.

The chain links TRBV19 to TRBJ2-7; TRBD2 aligns across 7 bases. Trimming at V came to 8 bases and at J to 1 base, leaving 14 bases not matched to a gene. Per germline, CDR1 LNHDA and CDR2 SQIVND (reference sequence). The CDR3 consists of 16 residues. The CDR3 nucleotides read TGTGCCAGTCATAGCAGCGGGACGATGGCATCCTACGAGCAGTACTTC. This encodes CASHSSGTMASYEQYF.